The 18 T cell receptor beta chains below were found in one sample sequenced in a study of cytomegalovirus exposure and HLA in healthy donors. The study ran its PCR with 60 Vbeta and 13 Jbeta primers. TCRdb's table, derived via immunoSEQ multiplex PCR, lists solely in-frame clones and lacks some. The sample carries roughly 120,000 clones, over 8% recorded once. Sample: PBMCs. The receptors shown here come from a man aged 25-40 years in good health and CMV-seronegative.

A few counts support this clone. This chain uses TRBV5-1 with TRBJ1-1; D is perhaps TRBD1 (5 bases). V was shortened by 4 bases and J by 5 bases, with 27 bases between the two germline ends. Per the germline V gene, CDR1 is SGHRS and CDR2 is YFSETQ. The CDR3 totals 18 residues. CDR3 sequence: CASSRQRVDAGLLTEAFF. CDR3 sequence (DNA): TGCGCCAGCAGCAGACAAAGGGTGGACGCAGGGTTACTTACTGAAGCTTTCTTT.

The sample holds a few counts of this clone. The rearrangement links TRBV27 to TRBJ1-1, with a tentative D call TRBD1 (5 bases). Germline CDR1 MNHEY, CDR2 SMNVEV (reference sequence). V dropped 3 bases and J dropped 1 base, with 9 bases sitting between them. This CDR3 is 14 amino acids long. The CDR3 DNA is TGTGCCAGCAGTTTGGGGCGGGGGAACACTGAAGCTTTCTTT. This sequence encodes CASSLGRGNTEAFF.

The chain joins TRBV6-1 to TRBJ2-7; tentatively, D is TRBD2 (5 bases). Trimming removed 2 bases from V and 0 bases from J, with 11 bases in between. Germline lookup yields CDR1 MNHNS and CDR2 SASEGT. This CDR3 spans 15 amino acids. In DNA, the CDR3 is TGTGCCAGCAGTGAAACCGTGGGGAGCTCCTACGAGCAGTACTTC. Protein sequence: CASSETVGSSYEQYF.

J is TRBJ2-1 and V is TRBV11-3; 9 positions agree with TRBD2. The V segment lost 5 bases and the J segment 9 bases; nucleotides outside the gene matches: 14. Germline V gene data show CDR1 as SGHNT and CDR2 as YENEEA. This CDR3 spans 16 amino acids. The CDR3 spells CASSPRAPRGGGEQFF. CDR3 bases: TGTGCCAGCAGCCCCCGGGCCCCACGCGGGGGGGGTGAGCAGTTCTTC.

In its sample, this clone was seen many times. J is TRBJ1-3 and V is TRBV2; D uncertain. Germline CDR1 reads SNHLY; CDR2 reads FYNNEI. V lost 8 bases and J lost 4, with 3 bases in between. The CDR3 consists of 10 residues. CDR3 protein: CASQGNTIYF. The CDR3 DNA reads TGTGCCAGCCAGGGAAACACCATATATTTT.

The rearrangement joins TRBV5-5 to TRBJ1-2; D not resolved. Germline-derived CDR1 and CDR2 are SGHKS and YYEKEE (reference sequence). V was trimmed by 0 bases and J by 2 bases, leaving 5 bases between them. The CDR3 runs 13 residues. The CDR3 coding sequence is TGTGCCAGCAGCTTGGGAGGGAACTATGGCTACACCTTC. This translates into CASSLGGNYGYTF.

V and J are TRBV6-1 and TRBJ1-5, with a possible D match to TRBD1 (5 bases). This CDR3 has 15 residues. From germline, CDR1 is MNHNS and CDR2 SASEGT. V gave up 5 bases and J gave up 4 bases, with 15 bases separating them. In DNA form, the CDR3 reads TGTGCCAGCAGTCCTGGGGGGATTCTTAATCAGCCCCAGCATTTT. Translation gives CASSPGGILNQPQHF.

The V gene is TRBV6-1, the J gene TRBJ2-1; 9 bases line up with TRBD2. Germline CDR1 is MNHNS and CDR2 is SASEGT. The CDR3 runs 16 residues. The V and J ends lost 2 bases and 4 bases, in that order; junction bases with no gene match: 6. This chain's CDR3 is CASSERWLAGYNEQFF. CDR3 DNA: TGTGCCAGCAGTGAAAGGTGGCTAGCGGGATACAATGAGCAGTTCTTC.

In its sample, this clone was seen a few times. Other DNA variants within this sample encode the same CDR3. The genes are TRBV7-9 and TRBJ1-1; D unresolved. Per the germline V gene, CDR1 is SEHNR and CDR2 is FQNEAQ (reference sequence). The ends were cut back, 1 base at V and 2 bases at J, with 8 bases in the middle. CDR3 length: 14 residues. For the CDR3, the DNA is TGTGCCAGCAGCTTAGTTTCAGGAAACACTGAAGCTTTCTTT. The encoded protein is CASSLVSGNTEAFF.

In its sample, this clone was seen a few times. The CDR3 spells CASSYGGTSLETQYF. The CDR3 DNA reads as TGTGCCAGCAGTTACGGTGGGACATCCCTAGAGACCCAGTACTTC. The rearrangement joins TRBV6-5 to TRBJ2-5, with a possible D match to TRBD1 (6 bases). This CDR3 has 15 residues. Germline V lookup: CDR1 MNHEY, CDR2 SVGAGI. V was pared by 2 bases and J by 4 bases, with 14 bases between.

This rearrangement joins TRBV10-2 to TRBJ1-3; D call uncertain. V dropped 3 bases and J dropped 0 bases, with 6 bases sitting between them. The V gene's germline CDR1 is WSHSY and CDR2 SAAADI. The CDR3 covers 14 residues. CDR3 nucleotides: TGCGCCAGCAGTGACTCGAGCTCTGGAAACACCATATATTTT. Amino acid sequence: CASSDSSSGNTIYF.

This chain joins TRBV9 and TRBJ2-4, with 7 positions matching TRBD2. Germline trimming cut 6 bases from V and 1 base from J; bases unmatched to any gene: 7. Germline values: CDR1 SGDLS, CDR2 YYNGEE. This CDR3 has 15 residues. The CDR3 sequence: CASTRGDSAKNIQYF. The CDR3 DNA is TGTGCCAGCACCCGGGGGGACTCTGCCAAAAACATTCAGTACTTC.

This clone was detected only a few times. The V and J genes are TRBV5-1 and TRBJ2-5; perhaps TRBD2 as D (6 bases). This CDR3 is built from 15 residues. Per the germline V gene, CDR1 is SGHRS and CDR2 is YFSETQ. Deletions cut 4 bases from V and 4 bases from J, with 17 bases between. This CDR3 reads CASSERSGVRETQYF. The CDR3 nucleotides read TGCGCCAGCAGCGAGCGGTCGGGAGTGAGAGAGACCCAGTACTTC.

This clone has more than one count but fewer than ten. CDR3 coding DNA: TGCGCCAGCAGCCAAGTCGGGGACAGTACAGATACGCAGTATTTT. Its protein product is CASSQVGDSTDTQYF. The rearrangement links TRBV4-1 to TRBJ2-3; 7 bases line up with TRBD1. The CDR3 is made up of 15 amino acids. Trimming cost V 1 base and J 3 bases; bases outside gene matches: 4. The germline gives CDR1 MGHRA, CDR2 YSYEKL.

There are a few counts of this clone. The chain employs TRBV5-6 and TRBJ2-7; the D is unclear. The CDR3 contains 13 residues. Germline V gene sequence: CDR1 SGHDT, CDR2 YYEEEE. The V and J ends lost 4 bases and 3 bases respectively, with 11 bases between them. The CDR3 reads CASSPYRSYEQYF. In nucleotides, the CDR3 is TGTGCCAGCAGCCCATATCGCAGCTACGAGCAGTACTTC.

This clone was found a few times. The junction does not match germline at one end; this may be a read error. Other DNA sequences in the sample encode the same CDR3. The V and J genes are TRBV28 and TRBJ1-1, with D perhaps TRBD1 (5 bases). Germline lookup yields CDR1 MDHEN and CDR2 SYDVKM. The CDR3 covers 11 residues. CDR3 DNA sequence: TGTGCCAGCAGAACAACAGGAGAAGCCTTCTTT. Residues: CASRTTGEAFF.

The rearrangement joins TRBV6-1 to TRBJ2-7, with a tentative D call TRBD2 (5 bases). Germline CDR1 reads MNHNS; CDR2 reads SASEGT. Trimming removed 5 bases at V and 6 bases at J, with 17 bases between. CDR3 length equals 14 residues. In nucleotides, the CDR3 is TGTGCCAGCAGTTGGCCCCTCCGGAGGCGCGAGCAGTACTTC. Encoded protein: CASSWPLRRREQYF.

The rearrangement joins TRBV10-3 to TRBJ2-3; perhaps TRBD2 as D (5 bases). The CDR3 contains 16 residues. V gave up 2 bases and J gave up 4 bases, with 16 bases separating them. Germline CDR1 reads ENHRY; CDR2 reads SYGVKD. CDR3 in amino acids: CAISEGSALLSDTQYF. CDR3 coding DNA: TGTGCCATCAGTGAGGGGAGCGCCCTTTTATCAGATACGCAGTATTTT.